A single sample gave rise to the 18 T cell receptor beta chains below, sequenced in a study of cytomegalovirus exposure and HLA in healthy donors. The PCR employed 60 Vbeta primers together with 13 Jbeta primers. Method: immunoSEQ multiplex PCR; TCRdb's copy keeps in-frame clones and lacks some. The sample carries about 200,000 clones, roughly 13% recorded once. The sequencing input was PBMCs. These receptors were obtained from a man aged 50-59 years in good health and CMV-seropositive.

The chain joins TRBV5-1 to TRBJ2-4; 7 bases fit TRBD1. This CDR3 comprises 14 residues. J was trimmed by 5 bases and V by 4 bases; bases with no gene match: 6. Germline V gene data show CDR1 as SGHRS and CDR2 as YFSETQ. Here the CDR3 reads CASSTSGTENIQYF. The CDR3 DNA reads as TGCGCCAGCAGCACCTCCGGGACAGAAAACATTCAGTACTTC. Full variable domain (missing parts from reference TRBV5-1 and TRBJ2-4): KAGVTQTPRYLIKTRGQQVTLSCSPISGHRSVSWYQQTPGQGLQFLFEYFSETQRNKGNFPGRFSGRQFSNSRSEMNVSTLELGDSALYLCASSTSGTENIQYFGAGTRLSVL.

This clone was picked up a small number of times. The chain combines TRBV28 with TRBJ1-2, with D maybe TRBD1 (6 bases). The CDR3 contains 15 residues. CDR1 is MDHEN and CDR2 is SYDVKM in the germline V gene. The V and J ends lost 5 bases and 8 bases respectively, with 21 bases between them. The CDR3 protein is CASSLPGGQGNGYTF. CDR3 nucleotide sequence: TGTGCCAGCAGTCTACCCGGGGGGCAGGGGAACGGCTACACCTTC.

The V call is TRBV7-2, the J call TRBJ2-5; unclear D gene. Trimming shortened V by 5 bases and J by 7 bases, and 11 bases separated the two germline ends. The V gene's germline CDR1 is SGHTA and CDR2 FQGNSA. CDR3 length equals 12 residues. The CDR3 is CASSPDGLTQYF. CDR3 bases: TGTGCCAGCAGCCCTGATGGCTTGACCCAGTACTTC.

This clone was detected a few times. The rearrangement joins TRBV29-1 to TRBJ1-1; the D is unclear. CDR3 size: 13 residues. V lost 4 bases and J lost 0, with 9 bases in between. Per the germline V gene, CDR1 is SQVTM and CDR2 is ANQGSEA. CDR3 sequence (DNA): TGCAGCGTTGTACAGTTCATGAACACTGAAGCTTTCTTT. This codes for CSVVQFMNTEAFF.

Concerning this clone: The same CDR3 can be traced to other DNA sequences in this sample. CDR3 protein: CAISELAIGPETQYF. As DNA, the CDR3 is TGTGCCATCAGTGAGCTAGCGATCGGGCCCGAGACCCAGTACTTC. The chain carries TRBV10-3 and TRBJ2-5, with a tentative D call TRBD2 (6 bases). Germline lookup yields CDR1 ENHRY and CDR2 SYGVKD. CDR3 length: 15 residues. The V and J ends lost 2 bases and 5 bases respectively, with 15 bases between them.

This clone was counted a few times. The chain has TRBV29-1 and TRBJ2-1; tentatively, D is TRBD1 (5 bases). CDR1 and CDR2 (germline): SQVTM, ANQGSEA. V lost 3 bases and J lost 9, with 18 bases in between. This CDR3 is 14 amino acids long. CDR3 in DNA: TGCAGCGTTGAGCAGGGTACCGGTTCGGGTGAGCAGTTCTTC. It codes for CSVEQGTGSGEQFF.

J is TRBJ1-2 and V is TRBV10-2; D is undetermined. V gave up 4 bases and J gave up 6 bases, with 9 bases separating them. The CDR3 is 12 amino acids. Germline values: CDR1 WSHSY, CDR2 SAAADI. The CDR3 here is CASSVGGDGYTF. In nucleotides, the CDR3 is TGCGCCAGCAGTGTCGGCGGAGATGGCTACACCTTC.

V and J are TRBV5-1 and TRBJ2-5, with 9 bases fitting TRBD2. The V gene's germline CDR1 is SGHRS and CDR2 YFSETQ. This CDR3 region has 13 residues. V was pared by 8 bases and J by 2 bases, with 4 bases of the junction left unmatched. The CDR3 region is CASHAGGQETQYF. The DNA of the CDR3 is TGCGCCAGTCATGCGGGGGGGCAAGAGACCCAGTACTTC.

The V call is TRBV6-5, the J call TRBJ1-2; 9 bases are shared with TRBD1. Looked up from germline, CDR1 is MNHEY and CDR2 is SVGAGI. Germline trimming cut 2 bases from V and 6 bases from J; bases unmatched to any gene: 4. The CDR3 is 14 residues long. CDR3 in DNA: TGTGCCAGCAGTTACAACAGGGGGCTGGATGGCTACACCTTC. Its translation: CASSYNRGLDGYTF.

The chain recombines TRBV7-6 with TRBJ2-7; 16 positions agree with TRBD2. CDR1 SGHVS and CDR2 FNYEAQ come from the germline V gene. The CDR3 spans 18 residues. After removal of 8 bases from V and 0 bases from J, the junction contained 10 bases not matched to a gene. The CDR3 sequence is CASPPGTSGGGCSYEQYF. The CDR3, as DNA: TGTGCCAGCCCTCCCGGGACTAGCGGGGGGGGCTGCTCCTACGAGCAGTACTTC. The entire variable domain, with the rest obtained from reference TRBV7-6 and TRBJ2-7, is as follows: GAGVSQSPRYKVTKRGQDVALRCDPISGHVSLYWYRQALGQGPEFLTYFNYEAQQDKSGLPNDRFSAERPEGSISTLTIQRTEQRDSAMYRCASPPGTSGGGCSYEQYFGPGTRLTVT.

V is TRBV7-6 and J is TRBJ2-7; a possible D gene is TRBD1 (7 bases). The length of the CDR3 is 14 residues. Deletions cut 4 bases from V and 5 bases from J, with 15 bases between. The germline gives CDR1 SGHVS, CDR2 FNYEAQ. The CDR3 DNA reads as TGTGCCAGCAGCTCGGTGGCAGGGGGGAACGAGCAGTACTTC. Its protein product is CASSSVAGGNEQYF.

In its sample, this clone was seen a few times. The J gene is TRBJ2-1, the V gene TRBV19; TRBD2 aligns across 10 bases. The germline CDR1 and CDR2 sequences are LNHDA and SQIVND (reference sequence). The CDR3 totals 18 residues. With 7 bases clipped from V and 5 bases from J, the junction kept 17 bases outside the gene matches. The CDR3 protein is CASKLLAGEASPHNEQFF. The CDR3, as DNA: TGTGCCAGTAAACTGCTAGCGGGGGAAGCCAGCCCCCACAATGAGCAGTTCTTC.

This clone was observed a handful of times. This chain joins TRBV7-2 and TRBJ1-2, with TRBD1 matching 7 bases. Trimming at V came to 6 bases and at J to 4 bases, leaving 8 bases not matched to a gene. Looked up from germline, CDR1 is SGHTA and CDR2 is FQGNSA. The CDR3 covers 14 residues. DNA for the CDR3: TGTGCCAGCAGTCAGATGCAGGGGGGCTATGGCTACACCTTC. Amino acid sequence: CASSQMQGGYGYTF.

This clone was picked up a small number of times. V usage is TRBV10-3 and J usage is TRBJ1-2; D is perhaps TRBD1 (6 bases). The V end lost 3 bases, the J end lost 2 bases, and 10 bases lay between the germline ends. Germline V gene sequence: CDR1 ENHRY, CDR2 SYGVKD. This CDR3 spans 14 amino acids. For the CDR3, the DNA is TGTGCCATCAGTGAAGGGGGGGCGAACTATGGCTACACCTTC. Translation gives CAISEGGANYGYTF.

In this sample, this clone turned up a few times. J is TRBJ1-1 and V is TRBV14, with 10 bases aligning to TRBD1. This CDR3 has 15 residues. Trimming cost V 2 bases and J 3 bases; bases outside gene matches: 3. Germline values: CDR1 SGHDN, CDR2 FVKESK. The DNA of the CDR3 is TGTGCCAGCAGCCAACGGGACAGGGGATACACTGAAGCTTTCTTT. Amino acid sequence: CASSQRDRGYTEAFF.

The chain is built from TRBV10-3 and TRBJ2-7, with D uncertain. CDR3 length: 12 amino acids. Germline lookup yields CDR1 ENHRY and CDR2 SYGVKD. Trimming shortened V by 2 bases and J by 5 bases, and 7 bases separated the two germline ends. The CDR3 DNA is TGTGCCATCAGTGAGGGAGCGAACGAGCAGTACTTC. Protein product: CAISEGANEQYF.

V gene TRBV5-6 combines with J gene TRBJ2-5; possible D gene TRBD2, 7 bases. Trimming removed 4 bases from V and 7 bases from J, with 20 bases in between. CDR3 length: 15 residues. Germline V lookup: CDR1 SGHDT, CDR2 YYEEEE. The CDR3 region is CASSPSGGDGVTQYF. Here the CDR3 DNA reads TGTGCCAGCAGCCCCTCGGGGGGCGATGGCGTGACCCAGTACTTC.

In its sample, this clone was seen a few times. The identical CDR3 is also encoded by other nucleotide sequences in the sample. The chain employs TRBV7-2 and TRBJ2-5; 7 positions agree with TRBD1. This CDR3 is 13 amino acids long. V shed 4 bases and J 2 bases; nucleotides not matched to a gene: 1. Germline CDR1 SGHTA, CDR2 FQGNSA. In DNA form, the CDR3 reads TGTGCCAGCAGCTCCAGGGGGCAAGAGACCCAGTACTTC. Residues: CASSSRGQETQYF.